This TCR beta chain appears in the sequencing data of a study of blood T cell repertoires in COVID-19. Across the whole study: The origin of the acute and convalescent COVID-19 samples was the United States, Italy and Spain. PBMCs, B-cell-depleted T cells, or T cells provided the cDNA or gDNA that made up the material.

How the authors handled the data: Reference gene primers were amplified, and this amplification served to estimate nucleated cell counts. The method was immunoSEQ multiplex PCR; TCRdb's version includes in-frame clones alone and lacks a portion of them. V and J calls and clone size are given by that table; D and trimming were obtained from the DNA. The sample has over 85,000 clones; 75% to 80% are singletons. In its sample, this clone was seen once. The TCR was taken from a woman aged 80 or over with active or convalescent COVID-19. Input material: peripheral blood.

The CDR3 is CASSSRQGAWSDTQYF. The DNA for the CDR3 is TGTGCCAGCAGCTCACGACAGGGGGCTTGGTCAGATACGCAGTATTTT. The V call is TRBV9, the J call TRBJ2-3, with TRBD1 matching 10 bases. V shed 4 bases, J shed 4 bases, and the junction held 9 bases outside the gene matches. The germline CDR1 and CDR2 sequences are SGDLS and YYNGEE. The CDR3 has 16 residues.